This T cell receptor (beta chain) comes out of a study of T-cell reconstitution after alpha-beta-depleted transplantation in children (dated by TCRdb to about 2016). As for the study more broadly: Using TCR repertoire profiling, the study quantitatively followed how T-cell immune reconstitution unfolded in children after TCRalphabeta/CD19-depleted allogeneic hematopoietic cell transplantation.

General findings and caveats noted by the study authors: In some patients, the high TCRbeta diversity seen at day 60 was put down to recipient T cells and intrathymic progenitors that had survived conditioning. The frequencies of hyperexpanded clones fell over the following months, and after one year, T-cell counts and TCRbeta diversity were mostly attributed to newly produced T cells. About two months after transplant, the apparently early recovery of alphabetaT-cell counts reportedly depended on just several hundred clones that had expanded rapidly and came from non-depleted graft cells.

Libraries were prepared through PCR. TCRdb records Illumina HiSeq 2500 as the sequencer. TCR libraries were prepared with molecular barcoding, using unique molecular identifiers to normalize TCRbeta repertoire quantification. TCRdb ran its own pipeline on the public reads, namely fastp trimming at Q25 and MiXCR clone calling, and kept in-frame beta chains. When rows share a CDR3 protein, they turn into one entry using the most common DNA and genes. This sample gives fewer than 450,000 distinct CDR3 sequences in total; around 15% of them show up just once. In total, the top ten clones hold 35% to 50% of the sample. Comments on this clonotype: What antigen it recognizes has not been identified. The sample holds no much larger clone one base away, and base qualities are not on file.

V and J lose 3 bases and 1 base, and a span of 17 bases separates them. There are 17 amino acids in the CDR3, from cysteine to phenylalanine inclusive. Only the CDR3 portion is preserved as DNA: 51 bases, with reading frame beginning at the first base. The treatment or condition label here, explained by the study, means: allogeneic hematopoietic cell transplantation with graft depleted of TCRalphabeta T cells and CD19 B cells. TCRalphabeta/CD19-depleted allogeneic hematopoietic cell grafts were given to the transplant recipients, all of whom were children. This TCR derives from a male patient between 2 and 10 years old who had a stem cell transplant for acute lymphoblastic leukemia, so the T cells may come from the graft donor. Sequenced here: PBMCs, mostly from graft donor cells, sampled 360 days after TCRalphabeta/CD19-depleted stem cell transplant. The sequence links TRBV12-3 or TRBV12-4 to TRBJ2-3; the D gene could be either TRBD1 or TRBD2, each agreeing at 5 bases. The nucleotide sequence is TGTGCCAGCAGTTTGGGGGAGCTGGGCATGGGCACAGATACGCAGTATTTT. It codes for CASSLGELGMGTDTQYF.